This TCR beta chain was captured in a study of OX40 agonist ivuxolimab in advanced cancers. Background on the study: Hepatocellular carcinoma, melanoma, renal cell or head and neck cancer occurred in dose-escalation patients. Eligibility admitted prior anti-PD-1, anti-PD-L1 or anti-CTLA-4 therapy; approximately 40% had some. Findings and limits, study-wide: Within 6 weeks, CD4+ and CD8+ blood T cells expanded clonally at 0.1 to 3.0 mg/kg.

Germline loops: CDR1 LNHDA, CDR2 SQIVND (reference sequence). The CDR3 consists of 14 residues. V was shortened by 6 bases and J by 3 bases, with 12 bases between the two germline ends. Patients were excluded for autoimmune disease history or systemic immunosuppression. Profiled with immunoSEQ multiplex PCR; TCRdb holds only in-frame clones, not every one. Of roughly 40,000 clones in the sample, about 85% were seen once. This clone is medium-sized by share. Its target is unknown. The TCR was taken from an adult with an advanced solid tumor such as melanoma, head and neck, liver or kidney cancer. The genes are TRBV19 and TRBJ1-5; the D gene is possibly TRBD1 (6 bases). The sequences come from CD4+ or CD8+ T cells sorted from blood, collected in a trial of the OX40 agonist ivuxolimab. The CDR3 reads CASSETGFNQPQHF. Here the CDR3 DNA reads TGTGCCAGTAGCGAAACAGGGTTCAATCAGCCCCAGCATTTT.